This TCR beta chain is from a study of blood T cell repertoires in COVID-19. Study overall: Two consecutive negative NP/OP PCR tests, clearance, or resolved symptoms defined Cohort 3 recovery. Samples of COVID-19 (acute and convalescent) were obtained from the United States, Italy and Spain.

V lost 8 bases and J lost 7; bases outside the gene matches: 7. The CDR3 sequence is 14 residues long. The germline V gene has CDR1 MNHEY and CDR2 SMNVEV (reference sequence). In the authors' methods: Nucleated cell counts were estimated from reference gene primer amplification. The table came from immunoSEQ multiplex PCR; TCRdb's copy has only in-frame clones and leaves some out. V, J and clone size are taken as reported in that table, and D and trimming were inferred from the DNA itself. Altogether more than 300,000 clones are present, about 90% being singletons, with the ten largest covering around 2%.

The receptor comes from a man between 35 and 55 years old in a cohort exposed to, infected with or recovered from COVID-19 (not recorded which). The chain has TRBV27 and TRBJ1-4, with 10 bases identical to TRBD1. Sequencing was done on a sample of PBMCs or T cells enriched from blood (not recorded which). The CDR3 loop reads CASGGQGGSEKLFF. CDR3 nucleotides: TGTGCCAGCGGAGGACAGGGGGGTAGTGAAAAACTGTTTTTT.